The following is a T cell receptor beta chain sequence with its context. Random-hexamer reverse transcription was applied to roughly 0.5 to 1 ug RNA. TCRdb itself ran the immunoSEQ multiplex PCR reads through MiXCR, one entry per CDR3 protein. The table shows some 110,000 distinct CDR3 sequences, with just under 95% occurring only once. This sample is part of a study of CD8 T cells in Susac syndrome. The CDR3 is 14 residues long. Trimming cost V 4 bases and J 7 bases, with 14 bases left between them. Germline V gene data show CDR1 as SGHAT and CDR2 as FQNNGV. Sequencing used CD4+ T cells from PBMCs. The rearrangement uses TRBV11-2 and TRBJ2-1; D call uncertain. This receptor was taken from a human donor with multiple sclerosis. CDR3 loop: CASSSSGPPNEQFF. The CDR3 coding sequence is TGTGCCAGCAGCTCTTCGGGCCCCCCAAATGAGCAGTTCTTC.